Listed here are 8 T cell receptor beta chains from one sample, sequenced in a study of read filtering for tumor transcriptome and immune sequencing. From 400 to 450 ng of RNA, a library with molecular barcoded alpha/delta and beta/gamma adaptors was made. MiXCR was run by TCRdb on the reads, yielding one entry per CDR3 protein. This sample has tens of thousands of distinct CDR3 sequences, with around 13% found just once. The sample consisted of a population of CD138-negative cells sorted from bone marrow. The source of these receptors is a donor at least 40 years old with multiple myeloma.

The chain joins TRBV7-3 to TRBJ2-1, with 7 bases lining up with TRBD2. Germline CDR1 SGHTA, CDR2 FQGTGA. After removal of 5 bases from V and 6 bases from J, the junction contained 4 bases not matched to a gene. The CDR3 extends over 13 amino acids. CDR3 nucleotide sequence: TGTGCCAGCAGCCCTTCTAGCGGCAATGAGCAGTTCTTC. As protein: CASSPSSGNEQFF.

On this clonotype itself: Since a much larger clone is just one base distant, this may be a read error. The chain joins TRBV9 to TRBJ2-7; D not certain. The CDR3 has 12 amino acids. The germline V gene encodes CDR1 SGDLS and CDR2 YYNGEE. The CDR3, as DNA: TGTGCCAGCAACGTAGATGGGATCGAGCAGTACTTC. Encoded protein: CASNVDGIEQYF.

This clonotype was seen at least ten times. This sequence joins TRBV5-4 and TRBJ2-7; D not certain. Trimming removed 4 bases at V and 3 bases at J, with 8 bases between. Germline V lookup: CDR1 SGHNT, CDR2 YYREEE (reference sequence). This CDR3 is 12 amino acids long. The CDR3 loop reads CASSKDRYEQYF. In DNA form, the CDR3 reads TGTGCCAGCAGCAAGGACCGCTACGAGCAGTACTTC. Drawing the rest from reference TRBV5-4 and TRBJ2-7, the complete variable domain is ETGVTQSPTHLIKTRGQQVTLRCSSQSGHNTVSWYQQALGQGPQFIFQYYREEENGRGNFPPRFSGLQFPNYSSELNVNALELDDSALYLCASSKDRYEQYFGPGTRLTVT.

A remark on this clonotype: A much larger clone differs by one base, so this may be a read error. Here the CDR3 omits its conserved ending phenylalanine or tryptophan, so a read error is the likely source. The chain combines TRBV28 with TRBJ2-5, with D possibly TRBD2 on 5 matching bases. Germline loops: CDR1 MDHEN, CDR2 SYDVKM. The CDR3 contains 14 residues. The CDR3 protein is CANSFGGLGETQYL. The CDR3 DNA is TGTGCCAACAGTTTTGGAGGCCTCGGAGAGACCCAGTACCTC.

This clonotype was seen more than once but under ten times. The chain joins TRBV6-1 to TRBJ2-3; 7 bases are shared with TRBD2. This CDR3 has 16 residues. Germline-derived CDR1 and CDR2 are MNHNS and SASEGT. V was pared by 0 bases and J by 3 bases, with 6 bases of the junction left unmatched. The CDR3 reads CASSEARGRETDTQYF. The CDR3 coding sequence is TGTGCCAGCAGTGAAGCGCGCGGGAGAGAGACAGATACGCAGTATTTT.

This clonotype has at least ten counts. The chain recombines TRBV29-1 with TRBJ2-1; 11 bases are a match to TRBD2. This CDR3 spans 14 amino acids. The ends lost 4 bases at V and 3 bases at J; junction bases unmatched: 2. The germline V gene encodes CDR1 SQVTM and CDR2 ANQGSEA. CDR3 region: CSVGTSGFYNEQFF. Written as DNA, the CDR3 is TGCAGCGTTGGGACTAGCGGGTTCTACAATGAGCAGTTCTTC.

This clonotype was counted between two and nine times. The chain combines TRBV12-3 or TRBV12-4 with TRBJ2-5; the D gene is possibly TRBD2 (5 bases). V shed 8 bases and J shed 5 bases, with 21 bases lying between them. CDR3 length: 15 residues. The CDR3 here is CASRPANLASETQYF. The CDR3 DNA reads as TGTGCCAGCCGCCCGGCTAATCTAGCTTCCGAGACCCAGTACTTC.

This clonotype was counted at least ten times. Here the CDR3 DNA reads TGTGCCTGGAGCAGGCTAGCGGTTTCCACTAGCACAGATACGCAGTATTTT. Protein sequence: CAWSRLAVSTSTDTQYF. The rearrangement uses TRBV30 and TRBJ2-3; 7 nucleotides match TRBD2. The V and J ends lost 3 bases and 0 bases, in that order; junction bases with no gene match: 12. CDR1 and CDR2 (germline): GTSNPN, SVGIG (reference sequence). The CDR3 is made up of 17 amino acids.